This entry concerns a single T cell receptor beta chain. The data originate from a study of Tregs in tolerant kidney transplant recipients. CDR1 and CDR2 from the germline V gene are GTSNPN and SVGIG (reference sequence). The CDR3 totals 15 residues. With V trimmed by 7 bases and J by 3 bases, 8 bases remained unmatched. TCRdb keeps only in-frame clones here, not all; method: immunoSEQ multiplex PCR. The table records around 120,000 clones, 85% to 95% of them present only once. The genes are TRBV30 and TRBJ2-1, with 11 bases identical to TRBD2. This sequence was found in a human donor in good health. What was sequenced was CD4+ T cells from blood. This CDR3 reads CAYSLLAGVYNEQFF. Written as DNA, the CDR3 is TGTGCCTACTCCCTACTAGCGGGAGTCTACAATGAGCAGTTCTTC.